The sequence of this TCR beta chain was determined in a study of shared clonotypes between healthy human individuals (TCRdb year 2020). Concerning the study at large: The cohort comprised a couple of women and a few men aged 18 to 49 years. For each donor, CD4 naive and CD4 memory were each given three plates, CD8 naive was given two plates, and CD8 memory was given one plate. To estimate repertoire size and how much clonotypes are shared between individuals, the study performed deep sequencing of blood TCR repertoires from a handful of healthy adults. To increase sequencing depth and limit assay-specific biases, TCR repertoire library preparation and sequencing were carried out by different laboratories using diverse techniques. Leukapheresis yielded between about 0.94 and 9 billion PBMCs per donor.

What the study reported, not specific to this receptor: Because the study included only a small number of donors, the genetic and exposure-history diversity represented was limited. Sampling was limited to blood, and TCR repertoires in tissue likely differ from TCR repertoires in blood. Based on pairwise subsampling, the degree of clonotype sharing among donors was expected to be affected by sequencing depth. Larger estimated clonotype richness was generally found for naive subsets than for memory subsets. Compared with non-shared clonotypes, clonotypes shared by all four sorted-subset donors had higher generation probabilities. Even with the large sequencing depth, rarefaction of the sorted-subset datasets indicated that sequencing was incomplete. Across several donors, roughly 5.4% of naive CD4, roughly 3.8% of naive CD8, 2% to 2.5% of memory CD4, and about 0.4% of memory CD8 clonotypes were shared.

This clone occurred once. Its antigen is currently not known. Per-nucleotide qualities are absent, and no much larger clonotype sits a single base away. Using the deep immunoSEQ assay, TCR CDR3 regions were amplified from genomic DNA by multiplex PCR. Genomic DNA extracted from each cell subset was distributed evenly over all wells of several immunoSEQ 96-well plates, and each plate served as one replicate. For sorted subsets, 200 ng of genomic DNA, equivalent to around 30,000 T cell genomes, went into each replicate PCR. The purified libraries were quantified using a Qubit 3.0 fluorometer, sized with a Bioanalyzer 2100, and then quantified again using the KAPA Library Quantification kit. Every immunoSEQ 96-well plate was sequenced on a separate single-read 150-cycle Illumina NextSeq 550 flow cell. As for the original processing: Because only junctional sequences without quality scores were contained in the immunoSEQ output, filtering matching that applied to full-length reads could not be performed. Sequences were annotated with PyIR, a Python wrapper for IgBLAST v1.9, using IMGT germline references to assign V/J genes and CDR3. Reads with weak V/J assignments (E-value above 1e-6), missing CDR3, stop codons, out-of-frame junctions, or ambiguous translated residues were removed. V3J clonotypes were defined as sequences sharing the same inferred V gene, J gene, and CDR3 amino acid sequence. The percentage overlap between two repertoires was calculated by dividing the number of shared unique clonotypes by the size of the smaller repertoire. Three approaches were used to assess repertoire richness: RTK rarefaction, the Chao1 estimator, and Recon v2.1 estimates of unobserved clonotypes. OLGA was used to compute generation probabilities for all TCRbeta clonotypes that the gDNA method yielded from a handful of donors. This is the immuneACCESS table as TCRdb keeps it, with only in-frame sequences that have V and J called. A part of the clones is gone; compared with another copy, unresolved V genes explain less than half, and the rest is unexplained. The V and J calls and clone size are taken from that table; D and trimming were inferred from the DNA. This sample lists fewer than 1.4 million clones; about 84% were detected once. The ten largest account for more than 0.55% of the sample.

The donors were healthy, HIV-negative adults with no recently reported acute infections or vaccinations. Every donor was a Caucasian adult residing in Nashville, Tennessee, USA. CD4+ T cells were enriched by magnetic negative selection; naive cells were then positively selected on CD45RA, and the negative fraction formed the memory subset. Blood was collected by leukapheresis, and PBMCs were isolated by Ficoll-Histopaque density gradient centrifugation and then cryopreserved in liquid nitrogen vapor phase. Analytical flow cytometry was used to check the purity and quantity of every magnetically sorted T cell population. Each sorted fraction had its genomic DNA isolated and then quantified by UV absorbance on a Nanodrop 2000c. In the germline V gene, CDR1 corresponds to SNHLY and CDR2 to FYNNEI. The CDR3 sequence holds 14 residues, the cysteine and phenylalanine included. Only the CDR3 region is kept as DNA, spanning 42 bases read in frame from base 1. After removal of 4 bases from V and 3 bases from J, the junction retains 4 bases not matched to a gene.

The sequencing input was memory CD4+ T cells from PBMCs. Interpreted using the paper, the cell subset or site label stands for: CD45RA-negative fraction. The sequence was obtained from a man aged 18 to 35 in good health. Some clones in this sample may be carry-over from other donors' samples. This chain is built from TRBV2 and TRBJ2-3; TRBD2 aligns with 7 central bases. This receptor has the CDR3 CASSVRRGTDTQYF. The DNA sequence is given as TGTGCCAGCAGTGTGCGGCGGGGGACAGATACGCAGTATTTT.